This T cell receptor (beta chain) was captured in a study of immune evolution from preneoplasia to lung adenocarcinoma. Study-wide points: Normal lung had the highest top T cell clone frequencies. Highest clonality occurred in KRAS-mutant, not EGFR-mutant or double wild-type, nodules. Later-stage lesions appeared to have more T cells, more diversity, less clonality.

As to this clone: Its antigen is still unknown.

With V trimmed by 0 bases and J by 6 bases, 5 bases remained unmatched. The CDR3 runs to 16 residues. The germline gives CDR1 MNHEY, CDR2 SVGAGI. Produced via immunoSEQ multiplex PCR; TCRdb's table is partial and in-frame only. The sample yields about 3,900 clones, about 90% seen once. Premalignant or tumor cells were enriched by macro-dissection after pathologic assessment. This receptor was identified in a donor aged 70 or older with lung adenocarcinoma. The chain links TRBV6-5 to TRBJ2-2; 9 bases fit TRBD1. Sequenced: FFPE minimally invasive lung adenocarcinoma tissue. The CDR3 DNA is TGTGCCAGCAGTTACTCCCCGGGACAGGGATCCGGGGAGCTGTTTTTT. It encodes CASSYSPGQGSGELFF.